This is a list of T cell receptor beta chains from one sample in a study of metastatic and nonmetastatic thyroid tumors. TCRdb re-called the PCR reads via MiXCR. The data contain about 40,000 clones, 10% to 12% of them seen just once; the ten biggest clones take up roughly 25%. Sequencing used blood. These TCRs come from a female donor with papillary thyroid cancer or a benign thyroid nodule (not recorded which). Some clones in this sample may be carry-over from other donors' samples. Both conserved end residues are part of each CDR3. The order of the fields is clone size, J gene, D gene, V gene, CDR3 protein, CDR3 DNA. D genes are given only for firm matches. Clone size is given for some rows only: seen once, a few or many times, or a class if the clone is expanded.

abundance: few
j_gene: TRBJ1-3
d_gene: .
v_gene: TRBV14
CDR3aa: CASSQGGSGNTIYF
CDR3nt: TGTGCCAGCAGCCAAGGGGGATCGGGAAACACCATATATTTT

abundance: many
j_gene: TRBJ2-1
d_gene: .
v_gene: TRBV6-1
CDR3aa: CASSSAGHEQFF
CDR3nt: TGTGCCAGCAGTTCGGCGGGACATGAGCAGTTCTTC

abundance: many
j_gene: TRBJ2-1
d_gene: TRBD2
v_gene: TRBV6-5
CDR3aa: CASSYSRVGLAAGYNEQFF
CDR3nt: TGTGCCAGCAGTTACTCGAGGGTGGGACTAGCGGCAGGCTACAATGAGCAGTTCTTC

abundance: many
j_gene: TRBJ2-2
d_gene: TRBD2
v_gene: TRBV11-2
CDR3aa: CASSLDLTSGSPGELFF
CDR3nt: TGTGCCAGCAGCTTAGATCTAACTAGCGGGAGCCCCGGGGAGCTGTTTTTT

abundance: few
j_gene: TRBJ1-5
d_gene: .
v_gene: TRBV6-1
CDR3aa: CASRGQGGSQPQHF
CDR3nt: TGTGCCAGCAGGGGGCAAGGGGGAAGTCAGCCCCAGCATTTT

abundance: .
j_gene: TRBJ1-5
d_gene: .
v_gene: TRBV28
CDR3aa: CASSLGVGRPNQPQHF
CDR3nt: TGTGCCAGCAGTTTAGGTGTGGGCCGGCCCAATCAGCCCCAGCATTTT

abundance: many
j_gene: TRBJ1-1
d_gene: .
v_gene: TRBV15
CDR3aa: CATSRVSGEAFF
CDR3nt: TGTGCCACCAGCAGGGTTTCGGGTGAAGCTTTCTTT

abundance: many
j_gene: TRBJ1-1
d_gene: TRBD1
v_gene: TRBV27
CDR3aa: CASSLRTGRGNTEAFF
CDR3nt: TGTGCCAGCAGTTTAAGGACAGGACGAGGGAACACTGAAGCTTTCTTT

abundance: medium-sized
j_gene: TRBJ2-7
d_gene: .
v_gene: TRBV2
CDR3aa: CASSEATASEQYF
CDR3nt: TGTGCCAGCAGTGAAGCGACAGCCTCCGAGCAGTACTTC

abundance: many
j_gene: TRBJ1-2
d_gene: TRBD1
v_gene: TRBV28
CDR3aa: CASSPRTGGNYGYTF
CDR3nt: TGTGCCAGCAGCCCCCGGACAGGGGGTAACTATGGCTACACCTTC

abundance: many
j_gene: TRBJ1-5
d_gene: .
v_gene: TRBV4-1
CDR3aa: CASSRTLGRVNSNQPQHF
CDR3nt: TGCGCCAGCAGCCGCACATTAGGCAGGGTTAATAGCAATCAGCCCCAGCATTTT

abundance: many
j_gene: TRBJ1-2
d_gene: TRBD1
v_gene: TRBV27
CDR3aa: CASSGGQHYGYTF
CDR3nt: TGTGCCAGCAGTGGGGGACAGCACTATGGCTACACCTTC

abundance: .
j_gene: TRBJ2-7
d_gene: TRBD2
v_gene: TRBV20-1
CDR3aa: CSSLGLSAPPLEQYF
CDR3nt: TGCAGTTCCCTGGGACTATCGGCCCCGCCCCTCGAGCAGTACTTC

abundance: .
j_gene: TRBJ1-4
d_gene: .
v_gene: TRBV5-6
CDR3aa: CASSLRGFEKLFF
CDR3nt: TGTGCCAGCAGCTTGCGAGGTTTTGAAAAACTGTTTTTT

abundance: many
j_gene: TRBJ1-2
d_gene: .
v_gene: TRBV11-2
CDR3aa: CASSLWGDYGYTF
CDR3nt: TGTGCCAGCAGCTTATGGGGGGACTATGGCTACACCTTC

abundance: many
j_gene: TRBJ2-3
d_gene: .
v_gene: TRBV27
CDR3aa: CASSLSGTPGPDTQYF
CDR3nt: TGTGCCAGCAGTTTATCGGGCACTCCTGGGCCAGATACGCAGTATTTT

abundance: few
j_gene: TRBJ2-3
d_gene: .
v_gene: TRBV6-6
CDR3aa: CASSQRSYPTSTDTQYF
CDR3nt: TGTGCCAGCTCCCAGCGGAGCTACCCCACTAGCACAGATACGCAGTATTTT

abundance: many
j_gene: TRBJ2-3
d_gene: .
v_gene: TRBV3-1
CDR3aa: CASSPTPADTQYF
CDR3nt: TGTGCCAGCAGCCCCACCCCCGCCGATACGCAGTATTTT

abundance: many
j_gene: TRBJ2-5
d_gene: TRBD2
v_gene: TRBV5-4
CDR3aa: CASSPFRLAGEETQYF
CDR3nt: TGTGCCAGCAGCCCCTTCCGACTAGCGGGGGAGGAGACCCAGTACTTC

abundance: .
j_gene: TRBJ1-5
d_gene: .
v_gene: TRBV20-1
CDR3aa: CSAREKWGGHSNQPQHF
CDR3nt: TGCAGTGCTAGAGAAAAGTGGGGGGGGCATAGCAATCAGCCCCAGCATTTT

abundance: many
j_gene: TRBJ2-7
d_gene: TRBD1
v_gene: TRBV14
CDR3aa: CASSLSGTGTYEQYF
CDR3nt: TGTGCCAGCAGCCTTTCCGGGACAGGCACCTACGAGCAGTACTTC

abundance: many
j_gene: TRBJ2-5
d_gene: TRBD2
v_gene: TRBV5-1
CDR3aa: CASSLAPGLRETQYF
CDR3nt: TGCGCCAGCAGCTTGGCCCCGGGACTAAGGGAGACCCAGTACTTC

abundance: many
j_gene: TRBJ2-5
d_gene: .
v_gene: TRBV29-1
CDR3aa: CSVDAGSGETQYF
CDR3nt: TGCAGCGTTGATGCGGGATCGGGGGAGACCCAGTACTTC

abundance: many
j_gene: TRBJ1-3
d_gene: .
v_gene: TRBV3-1
CDR3aa: CASSQEGGYGNTIYF
CDR3nt: TGTGCCAGCAGCCAAGAGGGAGGGTATGGAAACACCATATATTTT

abundance: many
j_gene: TRBJ2-3
d_gene: .
v_gene: TRBV20-1
CDR3aa: CSLRWGGADTQYF
CDR3nt: TGCAGCCTTAGGTGGGGTGGTGCAGATACGCAGTATTTT

abundance: many
j_gene: TRBJ2-7
d_gene: TRBD2
v_gene: TRBV20-1
CDR3aa: CSTGAGGPYEQYF
CDR3nt: TGCAGCACTGGGGCGGGAGGACCCTACGAGCAGTACTTC

abundance: few
j_gene: TRBJ2-7
d_gene: .
v_gene: TRBV6-1
CDR3aa: CASNRANEQYF
CDR3nt: TGTGCCAGCAATCGGGCAAACGAGCAGTACTTC

abundance: many
j_gene: TRBJ2-1
d_gene: TRBD2
v_gene: TRBV5-1
CDR3aa: CASSLGLAEYNEQFF
CDR3nt: TGCGCCAGCAGCTTGGGGCTAGCGGAGTACAATGAGCAGTTCTTC

abundance: many
j_gene: TRBJ1-1
d_gene: TRBD1
v_gene: TRBV3-1
CDR3aa: CASSPRDREDTEAFF
CDR3nt: TGTGCCAGCAGCCCCCGGGACAGAGAGGACACTGAAGCTTTCTTT

abundance: many
j_gene: TRBJ1-2
d_gene: .
v_gene: TRBV7-9
CDR3aa: CASSRDANYGYTF
CDR3nt: TGTGCCAGCAGCCGAGATGCTAACTATGGCTACACCTTC

abundance: many
j_gene: TRBJ1-6
d_gene: .
v_gene: TRBV6-1
CDR3aa: CALWSTNNSPLHF
CDR3nt: TGTGCCCTATGGTCCACGAATAATTCACCCCTCCACTTT

abundance: few
j_gene: TRBJ1-1
d_gene: .
v_gene: TRBV2
CDR3aa: CASRPERMNTEAFF
CDR3nt: TGTGCCAGCAGGCCCGAGCGAATGAACACTGAAGCTTTCTTT

abundance: many
j_gene: TRBJ2-1
d_gene: .
v_gene: TRBV7-8
CDR3aa: CASSPHSGTQFF
CDR3nt: TGTGCCAGCAGCCCCCATAGCGGAACGCAGTTCTTC

abundance: many
j_gene: TRBJ2-7
d_gene: .
v_gene: TRBV6-1
CDR3aa: CASSERDPYEQYF
CDR3nt: TGTGCCAGCAGTGAGAGGGATCCCTACGAGCAGTACTTC

abundance: many
j_gene: TRBJ2-7
d_gene: .
v_gene: TRBV6-1
CDR3aa: CASKTGGTGAGEQYF
CDR3nt: TGTGCCAGCAAAACCGGGGGGACAGGCGCCGGGGAGCAGTACTTC

abundance: many
j_gene: TRBJ2-7
d_gene: .
v_gene: TRBV7-8
CDR3aa: CASRHSGREQYF
CDR3nt: TGTGCCAGCAGACACTCCGGGCGGGAGCAGTACTTC

abundance: few
j_gene: TRBJ2-7
d_gene: TRBD2
v_gene: TRBV2
CDR3aa: CASARTSGNYEQYF
CDR3nt: TGTGCCAGCGCCCGGACTAGCGGGAACTATGAGCAGTACTTC

abundance: many
j_gene: TRBJ2-3
d_gene: TRBD2
v_gene: TRBV2
CDR3aa: CASSVGTSPQGDTQYF
CDR3nt: TGTGCCAGCAGTGTAGGGACTAGCCCACAGGGAGATACGCAGTATTTT

abundance: .
j_gene: TRBJ2-7
d_gene: .
v_gene: TRBV20-1
CDR3aa: CSSSPLLGGEQYF
CDR3nt: TGCAGTTCTAGCCCCCTTCTAGGGGGCGAGCAGTACTTC

abundance: .
j_gene: TRBJ2-5
d_gene: TRBD1
v_gene: TRBV6-1
CDR3aa: CASSEYGDRRETRYF
CDR3nt: TGTGCCAGCAGTGAATACGGGGACAGACGAGAGACCCGGTACTTC

abundance: .
j_gene: TRBJ2-7
d_gene: TRBD1
v_gene: TRBV11-3
CDR3aa: CASSLGAGGNYEQYF
CDR3nt: TGTGCCAGCAGCTTAGGCGCAGGGGGCAACTACGAGCAGTACTTC

abundance: many
j_gene: TRBJ2-1
d_gene: .
v_gene: TRBV5-1
CDR3aa: CASSSTIISSYNEQFF
CDR3nt: TGCGCCAGCAGCTCGACCATTATAAGCTCCTACAATGAGCAGTTCTTC

abundance: many
j_gene: TRBJ1-2
d_gene: .
v_gene: TRBV4-3
CDR3aa: CASSQGAGQNYGYTF
CDR3nt: TGCGCCAGCAGCCAAGGAGCAGGGCAGAACTATGGCTACACCTTC

abundance: .
j_gene: TRBJ2-3
d_gene: TRBD1
v_gene: TRBV11-1
CDR3aa: CASSAGTVHSTDTQYF
CDR3nt: TGTGCCAGTAGCGCTGGGACAGTGCATAGCACAGATACGCAGTATTTT

abundance: many
j_gene: TRBJ1-1
d_gene: .
v_gene: TRBV7-9
CDR3aa: CASSLEQGGTEAFF
CDR3nt: TGTGCCAGCAGCTTAGAACAGGGCGGGACTGAAGCTTTCTTT

abundance: .
j_gene: TRBJ2-7
d_gene: .
v_gene: TRBV6-2/TRBV6-3
CDR3aa: CASATQGLRYEHYF
CDR3nt: TGTGCCAGCGCCACACAGGGATTGCGTTACGAGCATTACTTC

abundance: many
j_gene: TRBJ1-3
d_gene: .
v_gene: TRBV4-2
CDR3aa: CASSQDFTTSGNTIYF
CDR3nt: TGTGCCAGCAGCCAAGATTTTACCACCTCTGGAAACACCATATATTTT

abundance: many
j_gene: TRBJ2-7
d_gene: .
v_gene: TRBV7-6
CDR3aa: CASSQIFRAYEQYF
CDR3nt: TGTGCCAGCAGCCAGATTTTCCGCGCCTACGAGCAGTACTTC

abundance: many
j_gene: TRBJ1-1
d_gene: .
v_gene: TRBV2
CDR3aa: CASSGQTNTEAFF
CDR3nt: TGTGCCAGCAGCGGACAGACGAACACTGAAGCTTTCTTT

abundance: many
j_gene: TRBJ2-7
d_gene: .
v_gene: TRBV7-9
CDR3aa: CASSQGQHYEQYF
CDR3nt: TGTGCCAGCAGCCAAGGACAGCACTACGAGCAGTACTTC

abundance: many
j_gene: TRBJ2-2
d_gene: .
v_gene: TRBV5-1
CDR3aa: CASSLGLGDGELFF
CDR3nt: TGCGCCAGCAGCTTGGGCCTAGGAGACGGGGAGCTGTTTTTT

abundance: .
j_gene: TRBJ2-1
d_gene: .
v_gene: TRBV9
CDR3aa: CSSSALVGWRAGNQQFF
CDR3nt: TGTTCCAGCAGCGCGCTTGTGGGCTGGAGGGCCGGCAATCAGCAGTTCTTC

abundance: many
j_gene: TRBJ2-1
d_gene: .
v_gene: TRBV6-1
CDR3aa: CASSRRLATNEQFF
CDR3nt: TGTGCCAGCAGCCGTCGGCTAGCGACCAATGAGCAGTTCTTC

abundance: many
j_gene: TRBJ1-5
d_gene: TRBD1
v_gene: TRBV2
CDR3aa: CASSPRTGNTQPQHF
CDR3nt: TGTGCCAGCAGTCCCCGGACAGGGAACACTCAGCCCCAGCATTTT